The sequence of this T cell receptor (beta chain) was determined in a study of T-cell reconstitution after alpha-beta-depleted transplantation in children. This clonotype was counted many times. Its antigen is still unknown. Unique molecular identifiers were incorporated when the TCRbeta library was constructed. TCRdb re-derived calls from the PCR reads in MiXCR, one entry per CDR3 protein. In the table there are about 600,000 distinct CDR3 sequences, 10% to 15% of which are singletons. Overall study results and limits: At day 60, the high TCRbeta diversity found in some patients originated from recipient T cells and thymic progenitors that had survived.

Sequencing used PBMCs, mostly from graft donor cells, obtained 360 days after TCRalphabeta/CD19-depleted stem cell transplant. This clonotype was sampled from a male patient younger than 18 who had a stem cell transplant for acute myeloid leukemia, so the T cells may come from the graft donor.

The CDR3 nucleotides read TGTGCCAGCAGTCCCTACAGGGGCAAAACGGGTGGCTACACCTTC. It specifies CASSPYRGKTGGYTF. The rearrangement joins TRBV12-3 or TRBV12-4 to TRBJ1-2; 7 nucleotides line up with TRBD1. V lost 5 bases and J lost 7; bases outside the gene matches: 13. The CDR3 has 15 amino acids.